This TCR beta chain was sequenced in a study of T cell responses to AZD1222 COVID-19 vaccine. Study-level findings and limits: The number of AZD1222 recipients seropositive at baseline was only 5 to 7. Clonal diversity was possibly underestimated; the donors were predominantly white British and more often female.

The method was immunoSEQ multiplex PCR; TCRdb's version includes in-frame clones alone and lacks a portion of them. The table shows approximately 200,000 clones, with approximately 94% occurring only once. Remarks on this clone: Its antigen is undetermined.

This CDR3 region has 11 residues. V lost 3 bases, J lost 8 bases, and 7 bases lay in between. Germline-derived CDR1 and CDR2 are MDHEN and SYDVKM. The source is an adult who received the MenACWY meningococcal vaccine as a control. The material was peripheral blood, obtained 28 days after the second dose of the MenACWY control vaccine. The chain links TRBV28 to TRBJ1-1; D gene uncertain. The CDR3: CASSFRFEAFF. DNA for the CDR3: TGTGCCAGCAGTTTTCGATTCGAAGCTTTCTTT. Full variable domain (outside the CDR3, taken from reference TRBV28 and TRBJ1-1): DVKVTQSSRYLVKRTGEKVFLECVQDMDHENMFWYRQDPGLGLRLIYFSYDVKMKEKGDIPEGYSVSREKKERFSLILESASTNQTSMYLCASSFRFEAFFGQGTRLTVV.